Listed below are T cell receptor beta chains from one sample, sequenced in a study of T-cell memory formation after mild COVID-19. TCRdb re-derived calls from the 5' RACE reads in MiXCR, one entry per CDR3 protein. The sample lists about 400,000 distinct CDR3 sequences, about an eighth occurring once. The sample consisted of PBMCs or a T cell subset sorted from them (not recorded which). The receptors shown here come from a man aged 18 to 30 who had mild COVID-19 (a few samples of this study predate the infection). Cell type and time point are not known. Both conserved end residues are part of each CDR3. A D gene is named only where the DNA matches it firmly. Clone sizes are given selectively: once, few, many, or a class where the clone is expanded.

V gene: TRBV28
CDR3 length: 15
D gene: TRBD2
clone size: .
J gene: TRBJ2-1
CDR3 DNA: TGTGCCAGCAGTACTACTAGCGGGGTTTACAATGAGCAGTTCTTC
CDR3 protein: CASSTTSGVYNEQFF

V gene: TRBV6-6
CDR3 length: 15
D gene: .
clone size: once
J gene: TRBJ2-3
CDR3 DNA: TGTGCCAGCAGGATAAATGCAGGGGTCACAGATACGCAGTATTTT
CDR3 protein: CASRINAGVTDTQYF

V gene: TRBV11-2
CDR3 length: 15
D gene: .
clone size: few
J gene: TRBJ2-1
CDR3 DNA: TGTGCCAGCAGCCCAGGCCGCGCGAGCTACAATGAGCAGTTCTTC
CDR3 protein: CASSPGRASYNEQFF

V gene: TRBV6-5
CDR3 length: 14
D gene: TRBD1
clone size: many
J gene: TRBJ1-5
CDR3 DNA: TGTGCCAGCAGTTATGGACAGGGAAATCAGCCCCAGCATTTT
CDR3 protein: CASSYGQGNQPQHF

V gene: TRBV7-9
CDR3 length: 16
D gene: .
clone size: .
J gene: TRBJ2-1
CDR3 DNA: TGTGCCAGCAGAGGTTCAGGGGCCGACTCCTACAATGAGCAGTTCTTC
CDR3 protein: CASRGSGADSYNEQFF

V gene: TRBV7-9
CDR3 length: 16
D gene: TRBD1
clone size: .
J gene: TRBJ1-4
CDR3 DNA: TGTGCCAGCAGCCCTTCCGGGGGACAGGTCGCGAAAAAACTGTTTTTT
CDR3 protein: CASSPSGGQVAKKLFF

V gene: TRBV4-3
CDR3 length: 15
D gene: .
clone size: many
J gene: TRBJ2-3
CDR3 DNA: TGCGCCAGCAGCCAGAGAGGGGTATCAGGAGATACGCAGTATTTT
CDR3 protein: CASSQRGVSGDTQYF

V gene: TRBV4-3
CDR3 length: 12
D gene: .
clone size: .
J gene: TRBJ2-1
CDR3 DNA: TGCGCCAGCAGCCAAGACAGCCATGAGCAGTTCTTC
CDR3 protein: CASSQDSHEQFF

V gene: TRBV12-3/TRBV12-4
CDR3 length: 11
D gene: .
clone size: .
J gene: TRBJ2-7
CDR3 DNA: TGTGCCAGCACCCTCCGTGGAGAGCAGTACTTC
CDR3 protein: CASTLRGEQYF

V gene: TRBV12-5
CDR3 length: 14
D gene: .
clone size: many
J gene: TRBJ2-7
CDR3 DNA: TGTGCTAGTGCCCACCCAGCAGGACCCTACGAGCAGTACTTC
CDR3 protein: CASAHPAGPYEQYF

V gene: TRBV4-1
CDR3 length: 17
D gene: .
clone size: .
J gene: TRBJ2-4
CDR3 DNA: TGCGCCAGCAGCCCGCTCGGGATTTCCCTCGTCGGGGACATTCAGTACTTC
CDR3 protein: CASSPLGISLVGDIQYF

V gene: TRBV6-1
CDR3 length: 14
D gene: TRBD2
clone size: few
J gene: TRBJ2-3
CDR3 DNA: TGTGCCAGTGGTGAAGCGGGAACCACAGATACGCAGTATTTT
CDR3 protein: CASGEAGTTDTQYF

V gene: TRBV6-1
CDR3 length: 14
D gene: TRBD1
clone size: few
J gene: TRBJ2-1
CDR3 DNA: TGTGCCAGCAGTGCCACAGGGGGCTACAATGAGCAGTTCTTC
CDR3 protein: CASSATGGYNEQFF

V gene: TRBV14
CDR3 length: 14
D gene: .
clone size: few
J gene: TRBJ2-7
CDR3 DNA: TGTGCCAGCAGCCAAGAGGTGACCGACTACGAGCAGTACTTC
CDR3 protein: CASSQEVTDYEQYF

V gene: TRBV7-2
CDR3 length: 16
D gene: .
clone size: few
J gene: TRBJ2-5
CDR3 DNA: TGTGCCAGCAGCTTAGCGCCCCGGGGGGCCGTCAAGACCCAGTACTTC
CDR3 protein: CASSLAPRGAVKTQYF

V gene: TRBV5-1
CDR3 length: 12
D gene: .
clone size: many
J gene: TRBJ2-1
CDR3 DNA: TGCGCCAGCAGCTTAGGGGGTGGTGAGCAGTTCTTC
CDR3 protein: CASSLGGGEQFF

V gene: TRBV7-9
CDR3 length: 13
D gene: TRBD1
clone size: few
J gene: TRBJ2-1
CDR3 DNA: TGTGCCAGCTGGGGACAGGGCATCAATGAGCAGTTCTTC
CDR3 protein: CASWGQGINEQFF

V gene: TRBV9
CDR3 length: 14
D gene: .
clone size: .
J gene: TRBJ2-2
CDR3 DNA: TGTGCCAGCAGCGTAGGTTGGAACACCGGGGAGCTGTTTTTT
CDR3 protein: CASSVGWNTGELFF

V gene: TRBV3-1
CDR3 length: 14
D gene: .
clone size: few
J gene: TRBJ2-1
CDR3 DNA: TGTGCCAGCAGCCCCCGGGGGCGGGACAATGAGCAGTTCTTC
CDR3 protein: CASSPRGRDNEQFF

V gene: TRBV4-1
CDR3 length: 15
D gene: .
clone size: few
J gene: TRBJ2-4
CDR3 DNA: TGCGCCAGCAGCCAACTAGCGTTAGGCAAAAACATTCAGTACTTC
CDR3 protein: CASSQLALGKNIQYF

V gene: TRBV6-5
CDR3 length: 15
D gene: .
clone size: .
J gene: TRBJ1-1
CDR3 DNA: TGTGCCAGCGGACCCGGGTTTACCGTGAACACTGAAGCTTTCTTT
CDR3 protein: CASGPGFTVNTEAFF

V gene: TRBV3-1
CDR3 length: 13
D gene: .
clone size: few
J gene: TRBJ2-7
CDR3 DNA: TGTGCCACCCGGGTGACTGGGACCTACGAGCAGTACTTC
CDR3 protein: CATRVTGTYEQYF

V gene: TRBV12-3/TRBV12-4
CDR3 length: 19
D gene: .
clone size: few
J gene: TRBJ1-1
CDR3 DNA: TGTGCCAGCAGTTTAGAGAGAGGTTCAAGTAACAGGGAGAACACTGAAGCTTTCTTT
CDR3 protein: CASSLERGSSNRENTEAFF

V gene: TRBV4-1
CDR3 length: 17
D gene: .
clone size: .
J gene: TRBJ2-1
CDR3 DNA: TGCGCCAGCAGCCAATGGGGTCACTTAGCCGTATACAATGAGCAGTTCTTC
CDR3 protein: CASSQWGHLAVYNEQFF

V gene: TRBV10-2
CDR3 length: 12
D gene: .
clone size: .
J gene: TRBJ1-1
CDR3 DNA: TGCGCCAGCAGTGAGATAGGGACAACGACTTTCTTT
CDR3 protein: CASSEIGTTTFF

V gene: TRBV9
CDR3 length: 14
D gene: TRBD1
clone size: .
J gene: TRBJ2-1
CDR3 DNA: TGTGCCAGCAGCGTAGGGACAGGGTTGGTTGAGCAGTTCTTC
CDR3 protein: CASSVGTGLVEQFF

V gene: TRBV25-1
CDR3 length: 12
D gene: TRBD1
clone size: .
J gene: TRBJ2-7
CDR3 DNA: TGTGCCAGCAGCAGGGGGCGTGGGGAGCAGTACTTC
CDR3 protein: CASSRGRGEQYF

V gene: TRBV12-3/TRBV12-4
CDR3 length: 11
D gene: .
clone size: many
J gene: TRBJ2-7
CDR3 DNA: TGTGCCAGCAGCTCAGGGCCCGAGCAGTACTTC
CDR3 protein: CASSSGPEQYF

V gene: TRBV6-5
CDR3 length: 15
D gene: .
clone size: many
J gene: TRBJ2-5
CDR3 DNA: TGTGCCAGCAGTGCCCGCGCCCGGGGGCGAGAGACCCAGTACTTC
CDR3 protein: CASSARARGRETQYF

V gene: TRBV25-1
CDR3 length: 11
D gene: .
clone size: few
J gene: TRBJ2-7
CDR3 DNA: TGTGCCAGCAGTGTAATGGGGGAGCAGTACTTC
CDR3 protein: CASSVMGEQYF

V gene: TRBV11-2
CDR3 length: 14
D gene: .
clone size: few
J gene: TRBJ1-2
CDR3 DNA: TGTGCCAGCAGCTTAGGTCTAGATCATTATGGCTACACCTTC
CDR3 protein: CASSLGLDHYGYTF

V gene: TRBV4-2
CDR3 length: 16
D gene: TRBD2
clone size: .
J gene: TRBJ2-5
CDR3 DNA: TGTGCCAGCAGCCAAGTTAGCGGGGTTCTCCAAGAGACCCAGTACTTC
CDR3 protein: CASSQVSGVLQETQYF

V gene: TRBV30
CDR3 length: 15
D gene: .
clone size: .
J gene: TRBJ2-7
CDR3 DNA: TGTGCCTGGAGCGCCGGGGTAGGGAGCTCCTACGAGCAGTACTTC
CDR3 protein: CAWSAGVGSSYEQYF

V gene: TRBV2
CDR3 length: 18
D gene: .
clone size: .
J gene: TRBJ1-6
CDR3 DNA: TGTGCCAGCAGTGAGAGGAGGGAATGGTTCTCCTATAATTCACCCCTCCACTTT
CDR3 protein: CASSERREWFSYNSPLHF

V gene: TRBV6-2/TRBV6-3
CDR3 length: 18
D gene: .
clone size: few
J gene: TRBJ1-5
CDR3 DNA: TGTGCCAGCAGTTCGCGACGTGGACCGACTAATAGCAATCAGCCCCAGCATTTT
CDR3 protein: CASSSRRGPTNSNQPQHF

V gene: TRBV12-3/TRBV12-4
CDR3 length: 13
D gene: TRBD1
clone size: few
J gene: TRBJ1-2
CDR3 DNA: TGTGCCAGCGGACAGGGCAGGGCTTTGGGCTACACCTTC
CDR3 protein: CASGQGRALGYTF

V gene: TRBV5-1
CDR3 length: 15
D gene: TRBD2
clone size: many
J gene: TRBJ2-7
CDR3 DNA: TGCGCCAGCAGCTTTACGGGACTACGAAGCTACGAGCAGTACTTC
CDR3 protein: CASSFTGLRSYEQYF